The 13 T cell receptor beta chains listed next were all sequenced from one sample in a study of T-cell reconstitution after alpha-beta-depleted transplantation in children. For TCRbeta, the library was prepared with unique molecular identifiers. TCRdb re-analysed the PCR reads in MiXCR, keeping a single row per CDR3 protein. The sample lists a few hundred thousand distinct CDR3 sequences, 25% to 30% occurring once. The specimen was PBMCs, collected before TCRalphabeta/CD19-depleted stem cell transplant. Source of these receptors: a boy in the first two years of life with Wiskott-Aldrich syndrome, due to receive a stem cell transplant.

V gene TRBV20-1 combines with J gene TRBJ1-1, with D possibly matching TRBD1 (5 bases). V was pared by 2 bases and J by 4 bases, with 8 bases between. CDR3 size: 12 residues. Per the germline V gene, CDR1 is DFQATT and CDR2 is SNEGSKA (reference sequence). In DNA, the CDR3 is TGCAGTGCTAGACCAGGGATCACTGAAGCTTTCTTT. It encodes CSARPGITEAFF.

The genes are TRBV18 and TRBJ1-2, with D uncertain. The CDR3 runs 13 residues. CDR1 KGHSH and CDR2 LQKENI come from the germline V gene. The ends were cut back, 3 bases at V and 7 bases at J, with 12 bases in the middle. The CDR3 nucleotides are TGTGCCAGCTCACCGCACTTCGCCGGTGGCTACACCTTC. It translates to CASSPHFAGGYTF.

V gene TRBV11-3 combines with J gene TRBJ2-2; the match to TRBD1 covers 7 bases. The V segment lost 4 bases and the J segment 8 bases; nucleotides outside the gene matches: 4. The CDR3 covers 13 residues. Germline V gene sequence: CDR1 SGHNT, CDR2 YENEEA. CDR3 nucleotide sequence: TGTGCCAGCAGCTCCAGACAGGGAGGGGAGCTGTTTTTT. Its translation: CASSSRQGGELFF.

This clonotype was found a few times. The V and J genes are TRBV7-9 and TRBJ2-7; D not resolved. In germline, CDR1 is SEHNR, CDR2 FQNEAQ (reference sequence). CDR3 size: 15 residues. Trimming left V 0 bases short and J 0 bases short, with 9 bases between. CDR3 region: CASSLASEYSYEQYF. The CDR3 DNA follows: TGTGCCAGCAGCTTAGCGTCAGAGTACTCCTACGAGCAGTACTTC.

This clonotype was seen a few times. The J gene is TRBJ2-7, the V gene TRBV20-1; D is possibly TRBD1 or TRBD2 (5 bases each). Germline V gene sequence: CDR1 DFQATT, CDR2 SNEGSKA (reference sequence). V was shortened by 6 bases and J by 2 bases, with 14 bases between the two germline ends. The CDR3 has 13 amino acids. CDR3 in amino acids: CSAGSGTPYEQYF. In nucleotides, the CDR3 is TGCAGTGCAGGATCCGGGACCCCCTACGAGCAGTACTTC.

CDR3 sequence: CASSVDRARHSPLHF. The CDR3 nucleotides read TGCGCCAGCAGCGTGGACAGGGCGAGGCATTCACCCCTCCACTTT. The chain is built from TRBV5-1 and TRBJ1-6, with 8 bases aligning to TRBD1. Germline lookup yields CDR1 SGHRS and CDR2 YFSETQ. This CDR3 is 15 amino acids long. The V segment lost 4 bases and the J segment 8 bases; nucleotides outside the gene matches: 8.

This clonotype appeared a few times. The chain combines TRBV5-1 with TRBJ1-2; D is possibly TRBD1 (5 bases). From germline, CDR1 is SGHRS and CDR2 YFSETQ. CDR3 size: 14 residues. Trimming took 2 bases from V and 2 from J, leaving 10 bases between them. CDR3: CASSFSGTNYGYTF. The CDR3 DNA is TGCGCCAGCAGCTTCTCCGGGACCAACTATGGCTACACCTTC.

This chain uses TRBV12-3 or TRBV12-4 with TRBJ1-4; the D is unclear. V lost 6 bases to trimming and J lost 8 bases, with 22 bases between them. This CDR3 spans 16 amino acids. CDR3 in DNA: TGTGCCAGCAGCCCACCTTGGTCCAGCTCAACCGAAAAACTGTTTTTT. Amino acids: CASSPPWSSSTEKLFF.

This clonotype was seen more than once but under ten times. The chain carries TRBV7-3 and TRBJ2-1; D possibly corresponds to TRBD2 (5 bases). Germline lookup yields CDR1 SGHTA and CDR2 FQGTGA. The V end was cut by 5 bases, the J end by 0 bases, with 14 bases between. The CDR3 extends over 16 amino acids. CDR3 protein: CASSPSSGSSYNEQFF. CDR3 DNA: TGTGCCAGCAGCCCTAGCTCCGGAAGCTCCTACAATGAGCAGTTCTTC.

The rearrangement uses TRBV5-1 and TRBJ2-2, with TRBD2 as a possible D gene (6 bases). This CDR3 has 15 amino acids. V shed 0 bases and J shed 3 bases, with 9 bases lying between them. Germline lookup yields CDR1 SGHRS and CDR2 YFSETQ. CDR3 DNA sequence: TGCGCCAGCAGCTTGGTTTCGGGGGACACCGGGGAGCTGTTTTTT. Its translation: CASSLVSGDTGELFF.

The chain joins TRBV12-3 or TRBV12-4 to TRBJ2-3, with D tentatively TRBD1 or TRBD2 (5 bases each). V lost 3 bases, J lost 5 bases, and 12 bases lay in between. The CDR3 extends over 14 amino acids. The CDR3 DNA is TGTGCCAGCAGTTTGGGGGTCACAGTAGATACGCAGTATTTT. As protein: CASSLGVTVDTQYF.

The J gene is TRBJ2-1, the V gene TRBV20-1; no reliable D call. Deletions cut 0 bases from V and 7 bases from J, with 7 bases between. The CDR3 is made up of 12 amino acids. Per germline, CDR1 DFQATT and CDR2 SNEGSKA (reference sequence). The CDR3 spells CSARDHKNEQFF. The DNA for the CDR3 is TGCAGTGCTAGAGATCACAAGAATGAGCAGTTCTTC.

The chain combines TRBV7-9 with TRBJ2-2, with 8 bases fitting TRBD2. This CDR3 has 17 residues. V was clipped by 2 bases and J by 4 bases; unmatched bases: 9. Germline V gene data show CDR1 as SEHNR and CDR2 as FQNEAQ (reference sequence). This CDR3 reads CASSLRASGSVTGELFF. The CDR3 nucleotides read TGTGCCAGCAGCTTAAGGGCCAGCGGGAGTGTCACCGGGGAGCTGTTTTTT.